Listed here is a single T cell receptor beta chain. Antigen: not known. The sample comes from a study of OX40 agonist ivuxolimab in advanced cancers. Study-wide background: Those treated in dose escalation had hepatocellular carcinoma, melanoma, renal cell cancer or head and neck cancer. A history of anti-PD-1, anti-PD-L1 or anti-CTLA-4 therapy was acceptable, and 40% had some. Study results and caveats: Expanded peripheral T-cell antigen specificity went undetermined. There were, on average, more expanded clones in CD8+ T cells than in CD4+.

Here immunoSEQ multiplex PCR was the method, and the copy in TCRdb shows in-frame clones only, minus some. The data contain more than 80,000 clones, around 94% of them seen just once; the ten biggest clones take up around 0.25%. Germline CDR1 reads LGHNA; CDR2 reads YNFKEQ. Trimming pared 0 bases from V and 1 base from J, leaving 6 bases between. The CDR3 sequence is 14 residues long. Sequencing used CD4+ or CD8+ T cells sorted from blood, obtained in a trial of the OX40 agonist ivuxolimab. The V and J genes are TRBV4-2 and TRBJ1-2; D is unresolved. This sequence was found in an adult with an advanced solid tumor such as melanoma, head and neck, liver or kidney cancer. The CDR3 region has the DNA TGTGCCAGCAGCCAAGAACAGATTAACTATGGCTACACCTTC. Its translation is CASSQEQINYGYTF.